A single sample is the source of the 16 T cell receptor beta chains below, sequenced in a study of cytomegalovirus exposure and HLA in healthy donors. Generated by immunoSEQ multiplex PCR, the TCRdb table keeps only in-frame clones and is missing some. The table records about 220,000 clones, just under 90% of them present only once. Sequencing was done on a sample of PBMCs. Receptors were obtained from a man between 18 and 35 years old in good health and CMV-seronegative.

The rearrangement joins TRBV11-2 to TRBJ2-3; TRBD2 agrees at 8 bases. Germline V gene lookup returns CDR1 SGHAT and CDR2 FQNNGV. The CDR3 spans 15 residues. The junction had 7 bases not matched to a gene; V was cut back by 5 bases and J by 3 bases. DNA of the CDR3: TGTGCCAGCAGCCCATTTAGCGGGACTACAGATACGCAGTATTTT. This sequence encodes CASSPFSGTTDTQYF. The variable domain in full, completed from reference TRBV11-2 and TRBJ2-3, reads EAGVAQSPRYKIIEKRQSVAFWCNPISGHATLYWYQQILGQGPKLLIQFQNNGVVDDSQLPKDRFSAERLKGVDSTLKIQPAKLEDSAVYLCASSPFSGTTDTQYFGPGTRLTVL.

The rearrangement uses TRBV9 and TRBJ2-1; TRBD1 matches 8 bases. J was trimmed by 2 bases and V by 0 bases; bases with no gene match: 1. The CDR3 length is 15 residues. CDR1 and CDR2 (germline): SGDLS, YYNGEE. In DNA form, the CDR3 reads TGTGCCAGCAGCGTAGACAGGGGGGCCTACAATGAGCAGTTCTTC. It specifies CASSVDRGAYNEQFF.

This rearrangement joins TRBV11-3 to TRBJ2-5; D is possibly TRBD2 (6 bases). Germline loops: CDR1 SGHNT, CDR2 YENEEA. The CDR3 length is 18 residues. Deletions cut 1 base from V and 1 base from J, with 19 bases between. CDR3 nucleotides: TGTGCCAGCAGCTTAGGGGGGAGGAGGGACGAGGGCCAAGAGACCCAGTACTTC. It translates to CASSLGGRRDEGQETQYF. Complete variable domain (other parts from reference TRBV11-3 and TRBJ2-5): EAGVVQSPRYKIIEKKQPVAFWCNPISGHNTLYWYLQNLGQGPELLIRYENEEAVDDSQLPKDRFSAERLKGVDSTLKIQPAELGDSAVYLCASSLGGRRDEGQETQYFGPGTRLLVL.

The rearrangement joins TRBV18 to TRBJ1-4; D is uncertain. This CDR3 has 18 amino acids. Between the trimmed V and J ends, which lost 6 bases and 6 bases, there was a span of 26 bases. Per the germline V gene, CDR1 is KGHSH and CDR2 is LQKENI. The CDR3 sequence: CASSPNTPYSDLYEKLFF. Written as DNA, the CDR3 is TGTGCCAGCTCTCCCAATACCCCCTACAGTGATCTATATGAAAAACTGTTTTTT.

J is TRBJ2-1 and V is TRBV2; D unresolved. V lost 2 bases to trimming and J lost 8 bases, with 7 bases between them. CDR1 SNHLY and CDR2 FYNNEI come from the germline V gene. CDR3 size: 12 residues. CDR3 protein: CASSELADEQFF. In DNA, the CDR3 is TGTGCCAGCAGTGAATTGGCCGATGAGCAGTTCTTC.

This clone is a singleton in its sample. CDR3: CASSPNRGGNQPQHF. DNA of the CDR3: TGCGCCAGCAGCCCGAACAGGGGTGGAAATCAGCCCCAGCATTTT. The chain uses TRBV4-1 and TRBJ1-5, with 7 bases that match TRBD1. This CDR3 comprises 15 residues. In germline, CDR1 is MGHRA, CDR2 YSYEKL. J lost 4 bases, V lost 4 bases, and 7 bases had no gene match.

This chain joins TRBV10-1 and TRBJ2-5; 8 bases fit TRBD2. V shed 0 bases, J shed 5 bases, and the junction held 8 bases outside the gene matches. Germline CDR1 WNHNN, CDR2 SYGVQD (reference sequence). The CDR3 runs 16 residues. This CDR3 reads CASSESLGLGVETQYF. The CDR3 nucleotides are TGCGCCAGCAGTGAGTCGCTGGGACTAGGGGTTGAGACCCAGTACTTC.

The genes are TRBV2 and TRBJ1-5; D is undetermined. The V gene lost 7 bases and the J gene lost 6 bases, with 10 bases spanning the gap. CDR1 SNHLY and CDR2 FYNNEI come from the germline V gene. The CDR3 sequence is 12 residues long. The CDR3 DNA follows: TGTGCCAGCACTACGTACGGTCAGCCCCAGCATTTT. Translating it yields CASTTYGQPQHF.

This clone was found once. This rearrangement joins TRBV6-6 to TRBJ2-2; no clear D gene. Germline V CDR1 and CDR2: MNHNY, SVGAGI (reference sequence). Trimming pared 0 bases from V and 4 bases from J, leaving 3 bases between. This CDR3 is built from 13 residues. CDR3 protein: CASSYSATGELFF. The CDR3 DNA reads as TGTGCCAGCAGTTACTCAGCCACCGGGGAGCTGTTTTTT.

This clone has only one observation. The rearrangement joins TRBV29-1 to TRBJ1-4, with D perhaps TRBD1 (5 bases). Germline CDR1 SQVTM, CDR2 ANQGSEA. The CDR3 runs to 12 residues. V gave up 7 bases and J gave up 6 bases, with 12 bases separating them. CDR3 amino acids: CSAGKGDEKLFF. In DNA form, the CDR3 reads TGCAGCGCAGGGAAAGGGGATGAAAAACTGTTTTTT.

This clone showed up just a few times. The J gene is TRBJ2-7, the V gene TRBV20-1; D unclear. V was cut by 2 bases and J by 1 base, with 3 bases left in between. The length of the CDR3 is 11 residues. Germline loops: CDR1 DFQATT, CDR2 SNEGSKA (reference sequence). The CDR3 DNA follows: TGCAGTGCTAGACAGTCCTACGAGCAGTACTTC. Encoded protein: CSARQSYEQYF.

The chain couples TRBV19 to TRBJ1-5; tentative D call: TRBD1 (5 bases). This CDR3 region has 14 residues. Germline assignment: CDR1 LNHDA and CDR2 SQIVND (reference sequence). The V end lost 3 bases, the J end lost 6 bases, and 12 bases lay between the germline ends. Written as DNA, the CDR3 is TGTGCCAGTAGTATGAGTCAGGGAGGTCAGCCCCAGCATTTT. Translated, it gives CASSMSQGGQPQHF.

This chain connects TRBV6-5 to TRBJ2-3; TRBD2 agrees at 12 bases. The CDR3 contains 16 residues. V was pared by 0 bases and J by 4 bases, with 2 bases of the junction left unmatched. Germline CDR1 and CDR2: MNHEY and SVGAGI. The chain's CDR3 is CASSYSLAGGPDTQYF. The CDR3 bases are TGTGCCAGCAGTTACTCCCTAGCGGGAGGGCCAGATACGCAGTATTTT.

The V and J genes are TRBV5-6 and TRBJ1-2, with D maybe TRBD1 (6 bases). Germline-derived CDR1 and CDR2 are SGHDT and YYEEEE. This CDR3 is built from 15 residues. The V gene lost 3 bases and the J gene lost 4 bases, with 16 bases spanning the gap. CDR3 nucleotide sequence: TGTGCCAGCAGCTCACTCCGGGACATCGGCTATGGCTACACCTTC. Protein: CASSSLRDIGYGYTF.

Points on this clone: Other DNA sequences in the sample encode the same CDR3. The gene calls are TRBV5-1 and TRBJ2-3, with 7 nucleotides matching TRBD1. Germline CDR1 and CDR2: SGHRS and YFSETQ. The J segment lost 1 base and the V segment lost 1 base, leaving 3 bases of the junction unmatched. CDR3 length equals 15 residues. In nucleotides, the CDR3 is TGCGCCAGCAGCTTGCTAGGACAGGGCACAGATACGCAGTATTTT. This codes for CASSLLGQGTDTQYF.

DNA of the CDR3: TGCAGCGTTGGGAAGACAGGGGAAAACACCATATATTTT. Encoded protein: CSVGKTGENTIYF. The gene calls are TRBV29-1 and TRBJ1-3; 8 bases fit TRBD1. The CDR3 is made up of 13 amino acids. CDR1 is SQVTM, CDR2 ANQGSEA, per germline. With V trimmed by 4 bases and J by 6 bases, 5 bases remained unmatched.